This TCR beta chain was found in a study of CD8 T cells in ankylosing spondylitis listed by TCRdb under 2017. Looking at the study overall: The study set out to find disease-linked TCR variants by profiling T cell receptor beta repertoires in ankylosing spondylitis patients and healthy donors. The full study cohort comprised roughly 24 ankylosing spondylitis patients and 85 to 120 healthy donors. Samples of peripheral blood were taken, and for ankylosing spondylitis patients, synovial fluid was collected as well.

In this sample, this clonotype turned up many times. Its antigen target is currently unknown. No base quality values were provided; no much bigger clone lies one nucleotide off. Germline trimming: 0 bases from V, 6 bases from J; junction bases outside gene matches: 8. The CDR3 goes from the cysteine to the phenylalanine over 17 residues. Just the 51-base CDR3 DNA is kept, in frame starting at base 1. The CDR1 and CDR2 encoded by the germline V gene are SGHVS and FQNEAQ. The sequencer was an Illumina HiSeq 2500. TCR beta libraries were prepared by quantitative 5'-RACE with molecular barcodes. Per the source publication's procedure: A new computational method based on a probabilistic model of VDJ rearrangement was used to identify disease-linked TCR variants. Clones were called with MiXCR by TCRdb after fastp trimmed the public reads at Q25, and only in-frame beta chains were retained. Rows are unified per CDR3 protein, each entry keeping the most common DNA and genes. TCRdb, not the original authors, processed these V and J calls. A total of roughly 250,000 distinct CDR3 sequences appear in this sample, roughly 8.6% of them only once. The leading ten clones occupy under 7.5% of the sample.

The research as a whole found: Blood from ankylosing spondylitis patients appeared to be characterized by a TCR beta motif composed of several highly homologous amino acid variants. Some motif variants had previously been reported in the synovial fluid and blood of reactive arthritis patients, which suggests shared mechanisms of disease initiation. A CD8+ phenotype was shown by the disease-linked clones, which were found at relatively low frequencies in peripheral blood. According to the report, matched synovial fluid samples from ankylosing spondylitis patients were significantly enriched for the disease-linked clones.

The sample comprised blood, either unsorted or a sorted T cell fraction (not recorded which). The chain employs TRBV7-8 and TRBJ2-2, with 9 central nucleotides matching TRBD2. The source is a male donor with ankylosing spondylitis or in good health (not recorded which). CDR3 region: CASSLALLAGRAGELFF. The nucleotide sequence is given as TGTGCCAGCAGCTTAGCGCTGCTAGCGGGGAGAGCCGGGGAGCTGTTTTTT.